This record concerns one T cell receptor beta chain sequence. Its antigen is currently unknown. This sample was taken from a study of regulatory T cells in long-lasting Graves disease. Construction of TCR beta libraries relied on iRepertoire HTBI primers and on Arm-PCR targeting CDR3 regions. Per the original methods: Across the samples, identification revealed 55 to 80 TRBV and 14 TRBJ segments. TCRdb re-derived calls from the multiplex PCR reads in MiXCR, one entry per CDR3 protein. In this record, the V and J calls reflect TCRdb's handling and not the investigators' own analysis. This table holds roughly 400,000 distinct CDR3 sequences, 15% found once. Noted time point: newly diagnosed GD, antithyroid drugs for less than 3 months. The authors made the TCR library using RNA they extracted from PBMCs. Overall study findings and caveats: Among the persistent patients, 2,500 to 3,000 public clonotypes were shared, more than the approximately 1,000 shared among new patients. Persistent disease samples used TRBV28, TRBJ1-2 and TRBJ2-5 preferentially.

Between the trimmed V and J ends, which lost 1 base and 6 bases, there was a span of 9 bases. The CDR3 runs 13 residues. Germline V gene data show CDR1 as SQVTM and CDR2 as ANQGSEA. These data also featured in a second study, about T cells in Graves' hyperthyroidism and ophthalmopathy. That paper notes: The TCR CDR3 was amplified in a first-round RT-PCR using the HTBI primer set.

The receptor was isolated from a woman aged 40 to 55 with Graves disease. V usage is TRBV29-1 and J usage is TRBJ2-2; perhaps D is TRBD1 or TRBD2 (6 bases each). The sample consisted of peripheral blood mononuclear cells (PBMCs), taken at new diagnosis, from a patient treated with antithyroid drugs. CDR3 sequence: CSVEARGAGELFF. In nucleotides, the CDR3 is TGCAGCGTTGAAGCTAGGGGGGCCGGGGAGCTGTTTTTT.